This TCR beta chain comes out of a study of T cell responses to AZD1222 COVID-19 vaccine. Profiled with immunoSEQ multiplex PCR; TCRdb holds only in-frame clones, not every one. The table includes about 100,000 clones, 70% to 90% detected once. Only a few counts were recorded for this clone. What it recognizes is unknown. This CDR3 is 13 amino acids long. The germline gives CDR1 SNHLY, CDR2 FYNNEI. V was pared by 5 bases and J by 2 bases, with 6 bases between. Findings and limits, study-wide: White British donors predominated, females outnumbered males, and clonal diversity was possibly underestimated. Repertoires were obtained solely post-peak T cell response. The study found Spike-specific TCR breadth and depth rose after two AZD1222 doses. At 160-218 and 743-854, vaccine-associated CD4 TCRs were dominant, and they spanned spike.

The specimen was peripheral blood, collected on day 0 of MenACWY control vaccination. The sequence was collected from an adult in good health. The genes are TRBV2 and TRBJ2-2; D is uncertain. CDR3 sequence: CASSFLNTGELFF. For the CDR3, the DNA is TGTGCCAGCAGTTTTCTTAACACCGGGGAGCTGTTTTTT.